Listed here are 21 T cell receptor beta chains from one sample, sequenced in a study of long-term antiretroviral therapy in people with HIV. The assay, immunoSEQ v3.0, was run at survey level. The method was immunoSEQ multiplex PCR; TCRdb's version includes in-frame clones alone and lacks a portion of them. The profile shows around 37,000 clones, approximately 85% of them singletons. Here the sequenced sample was unsorted PBMCs, taken about 3.4 years after starting antiretroviral therapy. The origin of the receptors is a man aged 18 to 35 with HIV.

The rearrangement links TRBV15 to TRBJ1-5; 7 bases are a match to TRBD1. The germline V gene encodes CDR1 LNHNV and CDR2 YYDKDF (reference sequence). Trimming took 3 bases from V and 1 from J; bases not matched to a gene: 6. CDR3 length equals 16 residues. The CDR3 loop reads CATSSSGGISNQPQHF. CDR3 sequence (DNA): TGTGCCACCAGCAGCTCAGGGGGAATCAGCAATCAGCCCCAGCATTTT.

The chain couples TRBV27 to TRBJ1-6; TRBD1 agrees at 7 bases. CDR1 is MNHEY, CDR2 SMNVEV, per germline (reference sequence). This CDR3 has 15 residues. The ends lost 3 bases at V and 7 bases at J; junction bases unmatched: 6. The CDR3, as DNA: TGTGCCAGCAGTTTCCTCCAGGGGGAGAATTCACCCCTCCACTTT. Translation gives CASSFLQGENSPLHF.

CDR3 nucleotide sequence: TGTGCCATCGGCCTTCAGCCCCAGCATTTT. This gives the protein CAIGLQPQHF. The chain links TRBV10-3 to TRBJ1-5; D gene unclear. The CDR3 is made up of 10 amino acids. The V end was cut by 8 bases, the J end by 6 bases, with 5 bases between. Per the germline V gene, CDR1 is ENHRY and CDR2 is SYGVKD.

The genes are TRBV19 and TRBJ2-1, with 7 bases aligning to TRBD2. CDR3 size: 14 residues. V was pared by 4 bases and J by 6 bases, with 6 bases of the junction left unmatched. Germline V gives CDR1 LNHDA, CDR2 SQIVND (reference sequence). The CDR3 DNA is TGTGCCAGTAGTAACGGCGGGAGTCCCAATGAGCAGTTCTTC. Translating it yields CASSNGGSPNEQFF.

The J gene is TRBJ1-1, the V gene TRBV28, with D tentatively TRBD1 (5 bases). The CDR3 sequence is 13 residues long. Germline values: CDR1 MDHEN, CDR2 SYDVKM. The V gene lost 3 bases and the J gene lost 1 base, with 6 bases spanning the gap. Here the CDR3 reads CASSLGGNTEAFF. CDR3 DNA sequence: TGTGCCAGCAGTTTGGGGGGGAACACTGAAGCTTTCTTT.

The rearrangement joins TRBV5-6 to TRBJ2-7, with D possibly being TRBD1 (6 bases). Germline V lookup: CDR1 SGHDT, CDR2 YYEEEE. The CDR3 loop spans 11 amino acids. V was shortened by 4 bases and J by 6 bases, with 8 bases between the two germline ends. The CDR3 here is CASSNRVEQYF. The DNA of the CDR3 is TGTGCCAGCAGCAACAGGGTCGAGCAGTACTTC. Drawing the rest from reference TRBV5-6 and TRBJ2-7, the complete variable domain is DAGVTQSPTHLIKTRGQQVTLRCSPKSGHDTVSWYQQALGQGPQFIFQYYEEEERQRGNFPDRFSGHQFPNYSSELNVNALLLGDSALYLCASSNRVEQYFGPGTRLTVT.

This clone occurred a few times. The rearrangement links TRBV7-9 to TRBJ1-2; D call uncertain. This CDR3 contains 14 residues. The germline V and J ends were trimmed by 7 bases and 8 bases, with 20 bases remaining between them. CDR1 SEHNR and CDR2 FQNEAQ come from the germline V gene (reference sequence). The CDR3 is CASTQGREQGGYTF. In DNA form, the CDR3 reads TGTGCCAGCACTCAAGGAAGGGAGCAAGGAGGCTACACCTTC.

This clone was seen a handful of times. V is TRBV28 and J is TRBJ1-1; maybe TRBD1 (5 bases). From germline, CDR1 is MDHEN and CDR2 SYDVKM. The CDR3 has 13 residues. V was clipped by 6 bases and J by 7 bases, with 15 bases between them. The CDR3 is CASRPVGDGEAFF. In DNA, the CDR3 is TGTGCCAGCAGGCCAGTAGGGGATGGTGAAGCTTTCTTT.

The chain has TRBV4-3 and TRBJ2-7, with TRBD2 identical over 12 bases. The CDR3 totals 15 residues. J was trimmed by 2 bases and V by 4 bases; bases with no gene match: 3. Germline V gene data show CDR1 as LGHNA and CDR2 as YSLEER. CDR3 sequence reads: CASSLGLAGPYEQYF. In DNA form, the CDR3 reads TGCGCCAGCAGCCTTGGACTAGCGGGACCCTACGAGCAGTACTTC.

This clone was seen a handful of times. The chain employs TRBV4-1 and TRBJ1-1, with no clear D. V was pared by 3 bases and J by 3 bases, with 5 bases between. The CDR3 covers 12 residues. Germline lookup yields CDR1 MGHRA and CDR2 YSYEKL. The CDR3 DNA sequence: TGCGCCAGCAGCCAGGACTACACTGAAGCTTTCTTT. It translates to CASSQDYTEAFF.

The chain joins TRBV10-2 to TRBJ2-7; a weak D match, TRBD1 (5 bases). Trimming cost V 7 bases and J 2 bases, with 9 bases left between them. The CDR3 contains 12 residues. Per germline, CDR1 WSHSY and CDR2 SAAADI. CDR3 residues: CASTQGTYEQYF. DNA of the CDR3: TGCGCCAGCACCCAGGGAACCTACGAGCAGTACTTC.

The rearrangement links TRBV19 to TRBJ1-1; 7 nucleotides align to TRBD1. The CDR3 spans 15 residues. Germline V CDR1 and CDR2: LNHDA, SQIVND (reference sequence). J gave up 5 bases and V 2 bases, and 8 bases lay outside the gene matches. CDR3 amino acids: CASSILETGKTEAFF. Here the CDR3 DNA reads TGTGCCAGTAGTATACTAGAGACAGGGAAAACTGAAGCTTTCTTT.

The chain employs TRBV10-3 and TRBJ2-7; tentatively, D is TRBD2 (5 bases). Germline CDR1 and CDR2: ENHRY and SYGVKD. The CDR3 length is 12 residues. V was pared by 11 bases and J by 2 bases, with 13 bases between. CDR3 sequence: CASREGTYEQYF. CDR3 sequence (DNA): TGTGCCTCTCGCGAGGGCACCTACGAGCAGTACTTC.

This clone has only one observation. J is TRBJ2-3 and V is TRBV14; TRBD1 aligns across 9 bases. The CDR3 extends over 16 amino acids. After removal of 3 bases from V and 3 bases from J, the junction contained 7 bases not matched to a gene. Germline V lookup: CDR1 SGHDN, CDR2 FVKESK. The CDR3 DNA follows: TGTGCCAGCAGCCACTGGGACAGGGAGAATACAGATACGCAGTATTTT. Amino acids: CASSHWDRENTDTQYF.

The chain uses TRBV13 and TRBJ2-7; tentatively, D is TRBD2 (5 bases). This CDR3 contains 12 residues. The germline V gene has CDR1 PRHDT and CDR2 FYEKMQ (reference sequence). The V end lost 3 bases, the J end lost 5 bases, and 8 bases lay between the germline ends. The CDR3 DNA follows: TGTGCCAGCAGCTTCCCCGGGAACGAGCAGTACTTC. It specifies CASSFPGNEQYF.

V usage is TRBV7-6 and J usage is TRBJ2-7, with a possible D match to TRBD2 (6 bases). From germline, CDR1 is SGHVS and CDR2 FNYEAQ. The CDR3 extends over 15 amino acids. Trimming removed 5 bases at V and 0 bases at J, with 14 bases between. The CDR3 spells CASSIGSGDSYEQYF. In DNA, the CDR3 is TGTGCCAGCAGCATAGGCTCGGGGGACTCCTACGAGCAGTACTTC.

The rearrangement uses TRBV4-1 and TRBJ1-4, with no clear D. The DNA matches TRBJ2-2 better at its end, which makes the J call doubtful. CDR1 and CDR2 from the germline V gene are MGHRA and YSYEKL. CDR3 length: 12 amino acids. The CDR3 reads CASSQGGVELFF. The CDR3 DNA is TGCGCCAGCAGCCAAGGTGGAGTGGAGCTGTTTTTT.

The V and J genes are TRBV5-5 and TRBJ1-2, with D hard to call. The CDR3 loop spans 15 amino acids. Germline V gene sequence: CDR1 SGHKS, CDR2 YYEKEE (reference sequence). V was cut by 3 bases and J by 0 bases, with 12 bases left in between. The chain's CDR3 is CASSSRPETNYGYTF. The CDR3 DNA sequence: TGTGCCAGCAGCTCTCGGCCAGAGACTAACTATGGCTACACCTTC.

The chain carries TRBV7-9 and TRBJ2-1, with unresolved D. Germline lookup yields CDR1 SEHNR and CDR2 FQNEAQ (reference sequence). The V end lost 0 bases, the J end lost 0 bases, and 6 bases lay between the germline ends. The CDR3 is 15 amino acids. CDR3 region: CASSLASDSYNEQFF. In DNA form, the CDR3 reads TGTGCCAGCAGCTTAGCGTCGGACTCCTACAATGAGCAGTTCTTC.

The J gene is TRBJ2-3, the V gene TRBV13, with D unresolved. Germline assignment: CDR1 PRHDT and CDR2 FYEKMQ (reference sequence). The CDR3 spans 17 residues. V shed 3 bases and J shed 2 bases, with 18 bases lying between them. The CDR3 loop reads CASSFRGETPLTDTQYF. The CDR3 nucleotides are TGTGCCAGCAGCTTCCGCGGAGAAACACCCCTCACAGATACGCAGTATTTT.

The V gene is TRBV5-1, the J gene TRBJ2-3; 9 bases line up with TRBD1. The CDR3 sequence is 16 residues long. Germline-derived CDR1 and CDR2 are SGHRS and YFSETQ. The junction had 9 bases not matched to a gene; V was cut back by 4 bases and J by 3 bases. The CDR3 DNA is TGCGCCAGCAGCCAAGCTAGACAGGGGGGGACAGATACGCAGTATTTT. Amino acids: CASSQARQGGTDTQYF.